Here is one T cell receptor beta chain with its context. Its cognate antigen is unknown. A second PCR, run for roughly 7 to 12 cycles, used a sample-barcoded 5' primer plus a J-beta primer mix. TCRdb ran MiXCR on the 5' RACE reads and lists one entry per CDR3 protein. Here the sample spans around 790,000 distinct CDR3 sequences, roughly 44% being singletons. Trimming took 0 bases from V and 2 from J, leaving 16 bases between them. The V gene's germline CDR1 is SGHRS and CDR2 YFSETQ. The CDR3 length is 17 residues. This sample stems from a study of blood T cells in healthy people across ages. Overall study context: Template switching recovered approximately one barcoded beta molecule for every two T cells.

Study-wide results and caveats: It was not possible, with unsorted PBMCs, to conclusively compare naive and antigen-experienced cells.

The sample consisted of blood. The chain employs TRBV5-1 and TRBJ2-3, with TRBD1 as a possible D gene (6 bases). This sequence was found in a man aged 55 to 70 in good health. The CDR3 here is CASSLATGTSHTDTQYF. CDR3 DNA: TGCGCCAGCAGCTTGGCAACCGGGACATCGCACACAGATACGCAGTATTTT. Full variable domain (missing parts from reference TRBV5-1 and TRBJ2-3): KAGVTQTPRYLIKTRGQQVTLSCSPISGHRSVSWYQQTPGQGLQFLFEYFSETQRNKGNFPGRFSGRQFSNSRSEMNVSTLELGDSALYLCASSLATGTSHTDTQYFGPGTRLTVL.